The T cell receptor beta chain described here comes from a study of T cells in Graves' hyperthyroidism and ophthalmopathy. This clonotype was detected ten times or more. The source material, RNA transcripts, was used to amplify TCR beta CDR3 regions. Carried out on the TCR CDR3, a first-round RT-PCR used the HTBI primer set. TCRdb reprocessed the multiplex PCR reads with MiXCR, giving one entry per CDR3 protein. The data show 35,000 to 45,000 distinct CDR3 sequences, about 50% seen once. CDR3 length: 14 amino acids. V lost 6 bases, J lost 7 bases, and 16 bases lay in between. The germline gives CDR1 MNHEY, CDR2 SMNVEV (reference sequence).

This sequence originates from a woman aged 45-60 years with Graves' hyperthyroidism that later progressed to Graves' ophthalmopathy. The source material was blood. The chain recombines TRBV27 with TRBJ1-5, with no clear D. CDR3 sequence (DNA): TGTGCCAGCAGACCTACTCCGTCTGAGCAGCCCCAGCATTTT. Its protein is CASRPTPSEQPQHF.